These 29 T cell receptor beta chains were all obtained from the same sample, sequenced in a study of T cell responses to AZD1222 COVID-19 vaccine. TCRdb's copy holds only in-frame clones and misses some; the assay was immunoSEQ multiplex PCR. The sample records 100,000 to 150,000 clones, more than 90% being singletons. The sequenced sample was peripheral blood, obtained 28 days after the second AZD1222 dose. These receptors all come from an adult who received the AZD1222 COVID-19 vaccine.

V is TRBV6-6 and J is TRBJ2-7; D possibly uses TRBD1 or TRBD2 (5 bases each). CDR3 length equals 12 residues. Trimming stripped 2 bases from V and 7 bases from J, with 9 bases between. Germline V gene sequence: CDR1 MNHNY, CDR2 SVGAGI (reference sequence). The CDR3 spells CASSYPREEQYF. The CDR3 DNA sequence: TGTGCCAGCAGTTACCCCAGGGAGGAGCAGTACTTC.

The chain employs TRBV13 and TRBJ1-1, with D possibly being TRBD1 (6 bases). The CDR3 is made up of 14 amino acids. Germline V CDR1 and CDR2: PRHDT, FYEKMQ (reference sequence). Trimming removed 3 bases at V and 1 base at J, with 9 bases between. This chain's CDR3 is CASSFPTGNTEAFF. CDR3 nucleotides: TGTGCCAGCAGCTTTCCGACAGGGAACACTGAAGCTTTCTTT.

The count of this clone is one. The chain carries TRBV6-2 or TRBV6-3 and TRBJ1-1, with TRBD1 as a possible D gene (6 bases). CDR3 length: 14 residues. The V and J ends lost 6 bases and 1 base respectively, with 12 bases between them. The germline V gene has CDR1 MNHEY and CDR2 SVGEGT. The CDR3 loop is CASSPTGENTEAFF. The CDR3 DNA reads TGTGCCAGCAGCCCGACAGGAGAGAACACTGAAGCTTTCTTT.

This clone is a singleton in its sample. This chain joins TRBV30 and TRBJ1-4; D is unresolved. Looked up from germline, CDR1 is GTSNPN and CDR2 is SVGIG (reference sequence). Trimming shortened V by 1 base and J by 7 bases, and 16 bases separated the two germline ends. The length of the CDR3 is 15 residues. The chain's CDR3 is CAWSALGWKGEKLFF. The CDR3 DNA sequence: TGTGCCTGGAGTGCACTCGGGTGGAAGGGTGAAAAACTGTTTTTT.

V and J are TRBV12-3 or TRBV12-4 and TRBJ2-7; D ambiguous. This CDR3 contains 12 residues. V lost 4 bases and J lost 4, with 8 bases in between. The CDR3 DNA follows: TGTGCCAGCAGTTCCCTCACATACGAGCAGTACTTC. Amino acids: CASSSLTYEQYF.

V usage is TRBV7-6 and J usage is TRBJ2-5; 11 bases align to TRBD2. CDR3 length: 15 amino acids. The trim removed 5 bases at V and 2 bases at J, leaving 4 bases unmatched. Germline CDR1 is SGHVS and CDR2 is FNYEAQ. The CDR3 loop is CASSRTSGPQETQYF. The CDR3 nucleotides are TGTGCCAGCAGCAGGACTAGCGGGCCACAAGAGACCCAGTACTTC.

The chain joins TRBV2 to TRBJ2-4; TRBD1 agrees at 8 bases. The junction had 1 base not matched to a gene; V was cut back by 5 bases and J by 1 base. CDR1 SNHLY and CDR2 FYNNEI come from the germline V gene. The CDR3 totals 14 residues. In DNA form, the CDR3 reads TGTGCCAGCAGTACAGGGGGGGCCAAAAACATTCAGTACTTC. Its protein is CASSTGGAKNIQYF. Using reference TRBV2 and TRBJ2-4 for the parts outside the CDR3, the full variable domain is EPEVTQTPSHQVTQMGQEVILRCVPISNHLYFYWYRQILGQKVEFLVSFYNNEISEKSEIFDDQFSVERPDGSNFTLKIRSTKLEDSAMYFCASSTGGAKNIQYFGAGTRLSVL.

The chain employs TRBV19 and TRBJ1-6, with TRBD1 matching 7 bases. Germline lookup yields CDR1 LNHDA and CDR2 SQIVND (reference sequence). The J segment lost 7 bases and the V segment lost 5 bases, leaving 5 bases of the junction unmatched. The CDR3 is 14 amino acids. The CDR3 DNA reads TGTGCCAGTAGTGTCGGGACAGAAAATTCACCCCTCCACTTT. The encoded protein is CASSVGTENSPLHF.

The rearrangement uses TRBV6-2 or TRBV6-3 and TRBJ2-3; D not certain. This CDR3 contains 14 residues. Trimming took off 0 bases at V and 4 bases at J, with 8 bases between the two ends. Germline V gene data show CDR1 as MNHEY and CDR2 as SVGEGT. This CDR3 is CASSYSVRSDTQYF. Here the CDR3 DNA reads TGTGCCAGCAGTTACTCAGTCAGATCAGATACGCAGTATTTT.

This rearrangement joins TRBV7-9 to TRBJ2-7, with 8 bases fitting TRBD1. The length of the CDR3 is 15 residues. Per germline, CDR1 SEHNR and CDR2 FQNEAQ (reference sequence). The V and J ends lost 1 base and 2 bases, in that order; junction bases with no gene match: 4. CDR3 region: CASSLGEDRAYEQYF. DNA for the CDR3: TGTGCCAGCAGCTTAGGTGAGGACAGGGCCTACGAGCAGTACTTC.

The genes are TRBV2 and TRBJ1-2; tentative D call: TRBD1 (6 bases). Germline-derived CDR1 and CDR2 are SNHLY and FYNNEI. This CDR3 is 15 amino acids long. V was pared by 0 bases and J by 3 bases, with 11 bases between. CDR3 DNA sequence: TGTGCCAGCAGTGAAGCGGCCTCAGGGGACTATGGCTACACCTTC. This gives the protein CASSEAASGDYGYTF.

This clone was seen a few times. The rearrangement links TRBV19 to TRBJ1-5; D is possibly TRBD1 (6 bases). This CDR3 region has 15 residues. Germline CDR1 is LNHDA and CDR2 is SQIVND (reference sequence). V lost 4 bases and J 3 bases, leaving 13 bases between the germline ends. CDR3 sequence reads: CASSTLQGLNQPQHF. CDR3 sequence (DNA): TGTGCCAGTAGTACCCTACAGGGTCTCAATCAGCCCCAGCATTTT.

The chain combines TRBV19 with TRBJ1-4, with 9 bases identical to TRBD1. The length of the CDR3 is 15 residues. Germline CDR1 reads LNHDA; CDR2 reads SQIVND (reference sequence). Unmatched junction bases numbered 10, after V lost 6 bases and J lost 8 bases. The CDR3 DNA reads TGTGCCAGTAGCAGCCCGGGACAGGGATACGAAAAACTGTTTTTT. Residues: CASSSPGQGYEKLFF.

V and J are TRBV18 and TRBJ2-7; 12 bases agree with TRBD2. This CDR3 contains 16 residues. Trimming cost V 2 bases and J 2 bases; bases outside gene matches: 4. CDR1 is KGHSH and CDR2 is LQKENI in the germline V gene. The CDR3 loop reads CASSPIRLAGAYEQYF. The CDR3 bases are TGTGCCAGCTCACCAATTAGACTAGCGGGAGCCTACGAGCAGTACTTC. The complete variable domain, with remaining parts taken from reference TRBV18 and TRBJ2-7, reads NAGVMQNPRHLVRRRGQEARLRCSPMKGHSHVYWYRQLPEEGLKFMVYLQKENIIDESGMPKERFSAEFPKEGPSILRIQQVVRGDSAAYFCASSPIRLAGAYEQYFGPGTRLTVT.

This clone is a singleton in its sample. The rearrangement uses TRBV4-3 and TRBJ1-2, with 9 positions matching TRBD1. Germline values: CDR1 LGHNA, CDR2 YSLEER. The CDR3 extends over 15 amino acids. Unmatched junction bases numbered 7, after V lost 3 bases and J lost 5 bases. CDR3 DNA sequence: TGCGCCAGCAGCCAGACTCCGGGACAGGGTTATGGCTACACCTTC. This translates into CASSQTPGQGYGYTF.

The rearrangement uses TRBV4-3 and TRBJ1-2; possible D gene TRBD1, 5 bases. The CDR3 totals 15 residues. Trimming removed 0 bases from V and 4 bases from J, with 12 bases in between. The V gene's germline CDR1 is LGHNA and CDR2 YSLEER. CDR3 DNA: TGCGCCAGCAGCCAAGAGAGGGCCAGGGCCTATGGCTACACCTTC. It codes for CASSQERARAYGYTF.

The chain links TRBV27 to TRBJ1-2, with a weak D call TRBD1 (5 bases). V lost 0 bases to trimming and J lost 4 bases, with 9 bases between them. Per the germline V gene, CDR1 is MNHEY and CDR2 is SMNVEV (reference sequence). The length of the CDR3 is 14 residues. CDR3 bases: TGTGCCAGCAGTTTATCAAGGGGTTCCTATGGCTACACCTTC. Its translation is CASSLSRGSYGYTF.

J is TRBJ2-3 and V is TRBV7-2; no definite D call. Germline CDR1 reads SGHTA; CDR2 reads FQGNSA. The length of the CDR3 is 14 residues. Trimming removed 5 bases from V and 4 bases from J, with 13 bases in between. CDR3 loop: CASSHASRADTQYF. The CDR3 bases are TGTGCCAGCAGCCACGCCTCCCGGGCAGATACGCAGTATTTT. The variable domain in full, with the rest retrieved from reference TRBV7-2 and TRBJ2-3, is GAGVSQSPSNKVTEKGKDVELRCDPISGHTALYWYRQSLGQGLEFLIYFQGNSAPDKSGLPSDRFSAERTGGSVSTLTIQRTQQEDSAVYLCASSHASRADTQYFGPGTRLTVL.

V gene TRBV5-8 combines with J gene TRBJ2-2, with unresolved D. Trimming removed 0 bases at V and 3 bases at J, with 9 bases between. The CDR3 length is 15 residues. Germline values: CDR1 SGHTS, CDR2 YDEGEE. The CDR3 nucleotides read TGTGCCAGCAGCTTGGAGGGCAGGTACACCGGGGAGCTGTTTTTT. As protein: CASSLEGRYTGELFF.

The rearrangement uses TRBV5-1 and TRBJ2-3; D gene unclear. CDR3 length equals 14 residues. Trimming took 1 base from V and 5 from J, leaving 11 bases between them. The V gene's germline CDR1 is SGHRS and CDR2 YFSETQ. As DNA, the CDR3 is TGCGCCAGCAGCTTGTCTGGGGTGGAAGATACGCAGTATTTT. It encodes CASSLSGVEDTQYF.

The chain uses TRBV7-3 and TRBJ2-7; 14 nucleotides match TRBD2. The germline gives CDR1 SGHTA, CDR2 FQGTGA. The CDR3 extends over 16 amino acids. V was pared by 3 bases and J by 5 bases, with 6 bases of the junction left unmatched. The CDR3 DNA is TGTGCCAGCAGCTTGACTAGCGGGAGGGCCCAACACGAGCAGTACTTC. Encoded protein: CASSLTSGRAQHEQYF.

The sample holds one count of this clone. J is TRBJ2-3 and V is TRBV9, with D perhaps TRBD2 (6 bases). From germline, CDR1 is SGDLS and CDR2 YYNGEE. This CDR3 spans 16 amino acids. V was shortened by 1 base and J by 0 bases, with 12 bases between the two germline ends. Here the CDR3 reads CASSVSGDPSTDTQYF. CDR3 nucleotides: TGTGCCAGCAGCGTATCGGGGGACCCGAGCACAGATACGCAGTATTTT.

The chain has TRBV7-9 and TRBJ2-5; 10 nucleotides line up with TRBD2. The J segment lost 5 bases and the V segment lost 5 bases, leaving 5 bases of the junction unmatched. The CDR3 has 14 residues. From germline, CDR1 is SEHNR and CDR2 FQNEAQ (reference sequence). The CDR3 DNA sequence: TGTGCCAGCAGCCCCCCTAGCGGGAGTGAGACCCAGTACTTC. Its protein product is CASSPPSGSETQYF. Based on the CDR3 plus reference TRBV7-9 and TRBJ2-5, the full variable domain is DTGVSQNPRHKITKRGQNVTFRCDPISEHNRLYWYRQTLGQGPEFLTYFQNEAQLEKSRLLSDRFSAERPKGSFSTLEIQRTEQGDSAMYLCASSPPSGSETQYFGPGTRLLVL.

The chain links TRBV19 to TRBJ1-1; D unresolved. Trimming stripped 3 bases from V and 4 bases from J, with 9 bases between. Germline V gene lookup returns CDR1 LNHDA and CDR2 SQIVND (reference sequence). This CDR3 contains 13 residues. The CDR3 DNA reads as TGTGCCAGTAGTATGGATCCGGCCACTGAAGCTTTCTTT. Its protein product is CASSMDPATEAFF.

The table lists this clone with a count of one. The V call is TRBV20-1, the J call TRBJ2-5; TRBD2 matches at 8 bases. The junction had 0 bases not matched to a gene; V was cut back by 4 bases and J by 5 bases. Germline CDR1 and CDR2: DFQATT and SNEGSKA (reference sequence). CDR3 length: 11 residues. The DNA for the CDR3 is TGCAGTGCTACTAGCGGGGAGACCCAGTACTTC. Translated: CSATSGETQYF.

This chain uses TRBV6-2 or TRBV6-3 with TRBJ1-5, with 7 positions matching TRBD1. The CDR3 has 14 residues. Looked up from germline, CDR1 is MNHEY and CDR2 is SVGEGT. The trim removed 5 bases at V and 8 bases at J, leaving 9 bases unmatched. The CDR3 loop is CASSPPGGGKPQHF. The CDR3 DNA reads TGTGCCAGCAGTCCCCCGGGAGGGGGCAAGCCCCAGCATTTT.

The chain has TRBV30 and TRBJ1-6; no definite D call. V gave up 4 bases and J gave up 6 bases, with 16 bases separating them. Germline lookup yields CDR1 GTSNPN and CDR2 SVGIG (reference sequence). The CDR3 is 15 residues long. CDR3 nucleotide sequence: TGTGCCTGGAACCTAATCTTGACTCCTAATTCACCCCTCCACTTT. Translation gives CAWNLILTPNSPLHF.

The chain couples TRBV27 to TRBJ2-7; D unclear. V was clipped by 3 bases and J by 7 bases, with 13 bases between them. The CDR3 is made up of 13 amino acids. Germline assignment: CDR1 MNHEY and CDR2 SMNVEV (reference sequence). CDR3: CASSLFPDTEQYF. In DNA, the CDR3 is TGTGCCAGCAGTTTGTTCCCTGACACGGAGCAGTACTTC.

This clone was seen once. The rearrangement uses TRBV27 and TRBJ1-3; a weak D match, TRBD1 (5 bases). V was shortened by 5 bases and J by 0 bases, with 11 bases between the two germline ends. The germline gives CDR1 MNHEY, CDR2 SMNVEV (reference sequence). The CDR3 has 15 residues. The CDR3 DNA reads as TGTGCCAGCAGTCACAGGTTGACCTCTGGAAACACCATATATTTT. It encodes CASSHRLTSGNTIYF.